These T cell receptor beta chains were read from a single sample in a study of T cell changes during pregnancy in multiple sclerosis. The protocol was immunoSEQ multiplex PCR, while the TCRdb copy is restricted to in-frame clones and leaves out a portion. The sample shows approximately 68,000 clones, roughly 91% of them seen only once. Sequencing used peripheral blood, obtained in the third trimester of pregnancy. All receptors come from a female donor in good health, enrolled as a control in a pregnancy study. Each CDR3 is given with its conserved first and last residue. D genes are given only for firm matches. Rows may omit the clone size; those that give it use once, few, many or a size class.

DNA,CDR3,size,V,D,J,length
TGTGCCAGTAGTGGACAGGGGTACAATCAGCCCCAGCATTTT,CASSGQGYNQPQHF,.,TRBV19,TRBD1,TRBJ1-5,14
TGTGCCAGCAGTGGAGGACAGGGGGCCGATGAGCAGTTCTTC,CASSGGQGADEQFF,.,TRBV2,TRBD1,TRBJ2-1,14
TGTGCCAGCAGCGTCGGCAGGGACAGGGGTCGCCGGCCGGGCGCCTACGAGCAGTACTTC,CASSVGRDRGRRPGAYEQYF,.,TRBV5-5,TRBD1,TRBJ2-7,20
TGTGCCTCCGGACAGGGGAACACCGGGGAGCTGTTTTTT,CASGQGNTGELFF,.,TRBV15,TRBD1,TRBJ2-2,13
TGTGCCAGCAGTCGGGTCGGGACAGATACGCAGTATTTT,CASSRVGTDTQYF,.,TRBV6-1,.,TRBJ2-3,13
TGTGCCAGCAGCGGGACAGGGGATCAGCCCCAGCATTTT,CASSGTGDQPQHF,.,TRBV21-1,.,TRBJ1-5,13
TGTGCCAGTAGTCCGGGACTAGCGGACCTCTACGAGCAGTACTTC,CASSPGLADLYEQYF,.,TRBV19,TRBD2,TRBJ2-7,15
TGCGCCAGCAGCCAAGAAATCCGCCGTACAGGACACGGCTACACCTTC,CASSQEIRRTGHGYTF,.,TRBV4-3,.,TRBJ1-2,16
TGTGCCAGCAGCCCCGGGGGACGGCGTGGTGGCTACACCTTC,CASSPGGRRGGYTF,.,TRBV28,.,TRBJ1-2,14
TGTGCCAGCAGTTTATTTCGCGTCGGCGGGAGAACCGCCTACGAGCAGTACTTC,CASSLFRVGGRTAYEQYF,.,TRBV27,TRBD2,TRBJ2-7,18
TGTGCCAGCAGTTACTCCCAAGGGGAACCGAATGAAAAACTGTTTTTT,CASSYSQGEPNEKLFF,.,TRBV6-5,.,TRBJ1-4,16
TGCGCCAGCAGCCCCTCTCCAGGGATCACTAATGAAAAACTGTTTTTT,CASSPSPGITNEKLFF,once,TRBV4-1,.,TRBJ1-4,16
TGTGCCAGCAGCGAAACGGAGGCCAATGATGGCTACACCTTC,CASSETEANDGYTF,.,TRBV5-4,.,TRBJ1-2,14
TGCGCCAGCACCCGGGGTGAACTGAACACCGGGGAGCTGTTTTTT,CASTRGELNTGELFF,.,TRBV5-1,.,TRBJ2-2,15
TGTGCCAGCAGTGCAAGCGGCCCGGTAGAGCAGTTCTTC,CASSASGPVEQFF,.,TRBV6-1,.,TRBJ2-1,13
TGTGCCAGCAGCTTGCGGACAGGTGCCTTTTCTAGCACAGATACGCAGTATTTT,CASSLRTGAFSSTDTQYF,.,TRBV5-4,TRBD1,TRBJ2-3,18
TGTGCCAGCAGTTCCCGACCGGGACAGGGACCGCGTGGCTACACCTTC,CASSSRPGQGPRGYTF,.,TRBV6-5,TRBD1,TRBJ1-2,16
TGTGCCAGCAGCACCAGGACTAGCGGGGGCACCGGGGAGCTGTTTTTT,CASSTRTSGGTGELFF,few,TRBV7-9,TRBD2,TRBJ2-2,16
TGTGCCAGCAGTATGCAGGGAGGGATCCCAGTCTATGGCTACACCTTC,CASSMQGGIPVYGYTF,.,TRBV25-1,.,TRBJ1-2,16
TGTGCCAGCAGTTTCCTCCCCGGGACTAGCGCGCACAATGAGCAGTTCTTC,CASSFLPGTSAHNEQFF,.,TRBV28,TRBD2,TRBJ2-1,17
TGTGCCAGCAGTGAAGCCCTCAGGGTCAATCAGCCCCAGCATTTT,CASSEALRVNQPQHF,few,TRBV2,.,TRBJ1-5,15
TGTGCCAGTCACTCCGGGACAGGGTCGGGCTATGGCTACACCTTC,CASHSGTGSGYGYTF,few,TRBV19,TRBD1,TRBJ1-2,15
TGTGCCAGCAGCCCATACGAGCGGGCGAACACCGGGGAGCTGTTTTTT,CASSPYERANTGELFF,once,TRBV13,.,TRBJ2-2,16
TGTGCCAGCAGTTTATGGCAGGGCAATCAGCCCCAGCATTTT,CASSLWQGNQPQHF,.,TRBV28,.,TRBJ1-5,14
TGTGCCAGCAGTTTATCGATAGGGGGATCTAACCCTAGGGCCCTCGAGCAGTACTTC,CASSLSIGGSNPRALEQYF,.,TRBV28,.,TRBJ2-7,19
TGTGCCAGAAGCTACCCGCCCGGCGGGAGGGACAATGAGCAGTTCTTC,CARSYPPGGRDNEQFF,.,TRBV5-3,TRBD2,TRBJ2-1,16
TGTGCCAGCAGTTCTAAGGGGGCCAACGTCCTGACTTTC,CASSSKGANVLTF,.,TRBV5-4,.,TRBJ2-6,13
TGTGCCAGCAGCTTCCGGGACAGGTTATCCTACGAGCAGTACTTC,CASSFRDRLSYEQYF,.,TRBV14,TRBD1,TRBJ2-7,15
TGTGCCAGTAGCCCGTCGGGGGGGGCCACCTATGGCTACACCTTC,CASSPSGGATYGYTF,.,TRBV19,.,TRBJ1-2,15
TGCGCCAGCAGCTTGGTGGGCGGGGTGACCATGAACACTGAAGCTTTCTTT,CASSLVGGVTMNTEAFF,.,TRBV5-1,.,TRBJ1-1,17
TGTGCCAGCAGCTTGGAGAGGTTTTTCTATGGCTACACCTTC,CASSLERFFYGYTF,.,TRBV5-4,.,TRBJ1-2,14
TGTGCCAGTAGCGGGACAGGGAAGGGAAATGAAAAACTGTTTTTT,CASSGTGKGNEKLFF,.,TRBV19,TRBD1,TRBJ1-4,15
TGTGCCAGCAGCTTATATCAGGGTGAAGAGACCCAGTACTTC,CASSLYQGEETQYF,once,TRBV7-6,.,TRBJ2-5,14
TGTGCCAGCACCCCGCAGGGCAGCCGGAACTATGGCTACACCTTC,CASTPQGSRNYGYTF,few,TRBV2,.,TRBJ1-2,15
TGTGCCAGCAGCGTTAGAGGGGGCACTGAAGCTTTCTTT,CASSVRGGTEAFF,few,TRBV9,.,TRBJ1-1,13
TGTGCCAGCAGCTACTTCGACAGGGGATCATACAATGAGCAGTTCTTC,CASSYFDRGSYNEQFF,once,TRBV5-4,TRBD1,TRBJ2-1,16
TGTGCCAGCAGCAAGACAGTATACGAGCAGTACTTC,CASSKTVYEQYF,once,TRBV7-9,.,TRBJ2-7,12
TGCAGCGTCCTGTCGGGGTATGGGGGGAATACGCAGTATTTT,CSVLSGYGGNTQYF,.,TRBV29-1,.,TRBJ2-3,14
TGTGCCAGCAGCTTAGCGGCTTATGGCTACACCTTC,CASSLAAYGYTF,.,TRBV7-9,.,TRBJ1-2,12
TGTGCCAGCAGTCCAGGGTATTACGAGCAGTACTTC,CASSPGYYEQYF,.,TRBV6-1,.,TRBJ2-7,12
TGTGCCAGCAGTCTATTTATCGGGGGGGTTTTATCCTACGAGCAGTACTTC,CASSLFIGGVLSYEQYF,.,TRBV28,TRBD2,TRBJ2-7,17
TGTGCCAGCACCCTTTCCAGGGGTGGCTACACCTTC,CASTLSRGGYTF,.,TRBV28,.,TRBJ1-2,12
TGTGCCAGCAGCCCCAGGACAACTAATGAAAAACTGTTTTTT,CASSPRTTNEKLFF,.,TRBV27,.,TRBJ1-4,14
TGTGCCAGCAGCTCGGGACTAGCGGGGGGGCGCCACAATGAGCAGTTCTTC,CASSSGLAGGRHNEQFF,.,TRBV11-3,TRBD2,TRBJ2-1,17
TGTGCCAGCAGCCAAGTTAGAGGGCTGGGCACTGAAGCTTTCTTT,CASSQVRGLGTEAFF,.,TRBV14,.,TRBJ1-1,15
TGTGCCAGCAGCTTTCAGGGGGGACCGCAAGAGACCCAGTACTTC,CASSFQGGPQETQYF,.,TRBV7-9,.,TRBJ2-5,15
TGCGCCAGCAGCGGAGGGACTAGCGGCACAGATACGCAGTATTTT,CASSGGTSGTDTQYF,.,TRBV5-1,TRBD2,TRBJ2-3,15
TGTGCCAGCTCACCGACAGGGTACGGAGAGACCCAGTACTTC,CASSPTGYGETQYF,.,TRBV18,TRBD1,TRBJ2-5,14
TGTGCCAGCAGCTACGGACAGGCGGGGACTGAAGCTTTCTTT,CASSYGQAGTEAFF,.,TRBV7-8,TRBD1,TRBJ1-1,14
TGTGCCAGCAGCTTATCCGGGACTAGCGGGACGGCAGATACGCAGTATTTT,CASSLSGTSGTADTQYF,.,TRBV7-9,TRBD2,TRBJ2-3,17
TGTGCCAGCAGCCAAATGACTCTAGCGGGAGGGACCCAGTACTTC,CASSQMTLAGGTQYF,.,TRBV14,TRBD2,TRBJ2-5,15
TGTGCCAGCAGTCACCGGGACAGTAATGAAAAACTGTTTTTT,CASSHRDSNEKLFF,.,TRBV6-6,TRBD1,TRBJ1-4,14
TGCGCCAGCAGCTTGGGGACAGGGGTGAACGAGCAGTACTTC,CASSLGTGVNEQYF,.,TRBV5-1,TRBD1,TRBJ2-7,14
TGCGCCAGCGGCGACAGGGAGCCCGGTCGGAGTTACAATGAGCAGTTCTTC,CASGDREPGRSYNEQFF,.,TRBV5-1,TRBD1,TRBJ2-1,17
TGTGCCAGCACCTTACTCACCGGGGAGCTGTTTTTT,CASTLLTGELFF,once,TRBV6-6,.,TRBJ2-2,12
TGTGCCAGCAGCGTAGTCCAGGGAGGAGGCTATGGCTACACCTTC,CASSVVQGGGYGYTF,.,TRBV9,.,TRBJ1-2,15
TGTGCCAGCAGTTACCTTCAGGACAGTCCTGGAAACACCATATATTTT,CASSYLQDSPGNTIYF,.,TRBV6-6,.,TRBJ1-3,16
TGTGCCAGCAGCCAAACTAGCGGGAGACTTTTAAATGAGCAGTTCTTC,CASSQTSGRLLNEQFF,.,TRBV11-3,TRBD2,TRBJ2-1,16
TGTGCCAGCTCACCAACGGGACAGGGGGCTACCGGGGAGCTGTTTTTT,CASSPTGQGATGELFF,.,TRBV18,TRBD1,TRBJ2-2,16